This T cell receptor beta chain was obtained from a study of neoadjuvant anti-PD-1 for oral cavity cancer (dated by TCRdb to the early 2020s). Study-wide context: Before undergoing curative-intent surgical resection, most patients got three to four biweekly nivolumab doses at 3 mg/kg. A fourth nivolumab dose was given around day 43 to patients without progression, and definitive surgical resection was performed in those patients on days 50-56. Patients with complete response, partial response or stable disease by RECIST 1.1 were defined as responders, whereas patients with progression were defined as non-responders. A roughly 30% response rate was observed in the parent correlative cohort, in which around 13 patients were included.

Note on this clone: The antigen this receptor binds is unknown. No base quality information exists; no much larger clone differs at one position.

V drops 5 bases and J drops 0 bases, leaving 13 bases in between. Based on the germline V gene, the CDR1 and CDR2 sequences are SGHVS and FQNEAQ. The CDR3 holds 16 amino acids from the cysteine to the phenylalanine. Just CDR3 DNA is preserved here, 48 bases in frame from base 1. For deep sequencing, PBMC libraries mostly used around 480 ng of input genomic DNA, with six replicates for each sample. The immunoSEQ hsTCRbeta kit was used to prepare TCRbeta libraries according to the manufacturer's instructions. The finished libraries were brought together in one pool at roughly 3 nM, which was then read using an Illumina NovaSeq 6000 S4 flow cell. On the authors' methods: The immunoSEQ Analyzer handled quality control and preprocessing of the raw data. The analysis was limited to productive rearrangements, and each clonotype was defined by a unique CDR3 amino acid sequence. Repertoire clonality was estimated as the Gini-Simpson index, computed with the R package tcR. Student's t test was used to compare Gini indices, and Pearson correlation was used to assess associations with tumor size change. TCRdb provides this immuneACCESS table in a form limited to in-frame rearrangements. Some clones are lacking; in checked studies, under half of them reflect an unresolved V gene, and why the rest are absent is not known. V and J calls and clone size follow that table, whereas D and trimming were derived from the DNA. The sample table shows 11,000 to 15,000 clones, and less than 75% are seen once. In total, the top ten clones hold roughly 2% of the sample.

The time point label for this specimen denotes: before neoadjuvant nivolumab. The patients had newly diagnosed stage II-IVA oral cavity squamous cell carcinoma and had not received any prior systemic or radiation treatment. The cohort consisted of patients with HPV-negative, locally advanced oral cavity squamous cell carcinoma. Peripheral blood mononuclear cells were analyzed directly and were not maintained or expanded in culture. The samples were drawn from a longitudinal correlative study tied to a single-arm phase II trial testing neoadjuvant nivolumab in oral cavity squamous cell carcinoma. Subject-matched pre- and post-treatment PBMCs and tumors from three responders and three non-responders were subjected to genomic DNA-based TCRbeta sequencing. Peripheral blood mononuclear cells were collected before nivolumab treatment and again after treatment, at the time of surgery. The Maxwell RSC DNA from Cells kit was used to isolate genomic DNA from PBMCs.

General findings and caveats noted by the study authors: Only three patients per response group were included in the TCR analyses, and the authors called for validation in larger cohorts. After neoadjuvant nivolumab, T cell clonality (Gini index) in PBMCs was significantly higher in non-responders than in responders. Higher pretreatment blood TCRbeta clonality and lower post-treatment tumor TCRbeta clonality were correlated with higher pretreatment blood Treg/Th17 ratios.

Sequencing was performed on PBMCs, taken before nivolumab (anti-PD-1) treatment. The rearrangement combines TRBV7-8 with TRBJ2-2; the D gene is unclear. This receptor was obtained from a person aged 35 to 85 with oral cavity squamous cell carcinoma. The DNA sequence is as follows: TGTGCCAGCAGCCCCCTTCTGAGAGCGAACACCGGGGAGCTGTTTTTT. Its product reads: CASSPLLRANTGELFF. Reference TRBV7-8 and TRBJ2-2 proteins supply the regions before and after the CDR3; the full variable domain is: GAGVSQSPRYKVAKRGQDVALRCDPISGHVSLFWYQQALGQGPEFLTYFQNEAQLDKSGLPSDRFFAERPEGSVSTLKIQRTQQEDSAVYLCASSPLLRANTGELFFGEGSRLTVL.